Shown below are 14 T cell receptor beta chains from a single sample sequenced in a study of T cells after yellow fever vaccination. TCRdb reanalysed the 5' RACE reads using MiXCR and keeps one entry per CDR3 protein. Among around 160,000 distinct CDR3 sequences listed, less than 9% were seen once. Material: CD4+ T cells sorted from PBMCs, obtained 5 days after the first yellow fever vaccination. The origin of the receptors is a man younger than 35 who received the YFV17D yellow fever vaccine.

This clonotype was picked up many times. This chain connects TRBV12-3 or TRBV12-4 to TRBJ1-2; maybe TRBD1 (5 bases). The V gene lost 3 bases and the J gene lost 8 bases, with 16 bases spanning the gap. The CDR3 runs to 14 residues. The CDR3 bases are TGTGCCAGCAGTTTTCTCAGGGAGGGCATGGGCTACACCTTC. Protein: CASSFLREGMGYTF.

This clonotype occurred many times. V gene TRBV18 combines with J gene TRBJ2-3; 8 bases are a match to TRBD2. The CDR3 has 17 amino acids. The V segment lost 3 bases and the J segment 4 bases; nucleotides outside the gene matches: 12. Germline CDR1 reads KGHSH; CDR2 reads LQKENI. The CDR3 DNA follows: TGTGCCAGCTCACCGCCGACTAGCGCGACGCTTCCAGATACGCAGTATTTT. It is translated as CASSPPTSATLPDTQYF.

Ten or more counts support this clonotype. The DNA of the CDR3 is TGTGCCAGTAGTACGCCTCGTAAGGGATGGACTGAAGCTTTCTTT. Translating it yields CASSTPRKGWTEAFF. The chain couples TRBV19 to TRBJ1-1; no definite D call. V gave up 4 bases and J gave up 5 bases, with 17 bases separating them. CDR3 size: 15 residues. From germline, CDR1 is LNHDA and CDR2 SQIVND (reference sequence).

CDR3: CSGFGGAGMNTEAFF. The CDR3 bases are TGCAGCGGGTTTGGCGGGGCTGGGATGAACACTGAAGCTTTCTTT. V and J are TRBV29-1 and TRBJ1-1; tentatively, D is TRBD1 (5 bases). Germline values: CDR1 SQVTM, CDR2 ANQGSEA. The V and J ends lost 7 bases and 0 bases respectively, with 18 bases between them. This CDR3 region has 15 residues.

This clonotype came up a few times. The gene calls are TRBV5-8 and TRBJ1-1; D is uncertain. Germline V gene lookup returns CDR1 SGHTS and CDR2 YDEGEE. V was cut by 3 bases and J by 3 bases, with 18 bases left in between. The CDR3 is made up of 16 amino acids. This chain's CDR3 is CASSSTEGYLDTEAFF. The CDR3, as DNA: TGTGCCAGCAGCTCAACGGAAGGATACCTGGACACTGAAGCTTTCTTT.

This clonotype was counted between two and nine times. The chain recombines TRBV4-1 with TRBJ2-4; the D gene is possibly TRBD1 (5 bases). The germline V gene has CDR1 MGHRA and CDR2 YSYEKL. The CDR3 contains 15 residues. Trimming cost V 6 bases and J 0 bases, with 12 bases left between them. CDR3 nucleotide sequence: TGCGCCAGCAGGAAGTTGGGGCTAGCCAAAAACATTCAGTACTTC. Protein product: CASRKLGLAKNIQYF.

This clonotype was picked up a small number of times. The CDR3 DNA reads as TGTGCCAGCAGCGTAGTAGCGTTCTCCTACGAGCAGTACTTC. Translated: CASSVVAFSYEQYF. The chain combines TRBV9 with TRBJ2-7, with D possibly matching TRBD2 (5 bases). CDR1 and CDR2 (germline): SGDLS, YYNGEE. CDR3 size: 14 residues. Trimming took 0 bases from V and 0 from J, leaving 7 bases between them.

This chain links TRBV7-9 with TRBJ2-7, with a tentative D call TRBD1 (7 bases). V lost 3 bases to trimming and J lost 3 bases, with 12 bases between them. Germline V gene data show CDR1 as SEHNR and CDR2 as FQNEAQ (reference sequence). The CDR3 sequence is 14 residues long. CDR3 region: CASSFGGGRYEQYF. The DNA for the CDR3 is TGTGCCAGCAGCTTCGGAGGGGGCCGCTACGAGCAGTACTTC. Using reference TRBV7-9 and TRBJ2-7 for the parts outside the CDR3, the full variable domain is DTGVSQNPRHKITKRGQNVTFRCDPISEHNRLYWYRQTLGQGPEFLTYFQNEAQLEKSRLLSDRFSAERPKGSFSTLEIQRTEQGDSAMYLCASSFGGGRYEQYFGPGTRLTVT.

Many counts were recorded for this clonotype. DNA for the CDR3: TGCGCCAGCAGACCTGAGGGACACACAGATACGCAGTATTTT. Translating it yields CASRPEGHTDTQYF. This chain links TRBV5-1 with TRBJ2-3; maybe TRBD1 (6 bases). The CDR3 is 14 residues long. The germline V gene encodes CDR1 SGHRS and CDR2 YFSETQ. The V and J ends lost 5 bases and 2 bases respectively, with 12 bases between them. Variable domain in full (rest from reference TRBV5-1 and TRBJ2-3): KAGVTQTPRYLIKTRGQQVTLSCSPISGHRSVSWYQQTPGQGLQFLFEYFSETQRNKGNFPGRFSGRQFSNSRSEMNVSTLELGDSALYLCASRPEGHTDTQYFGPGTRLTVL.

This clonotype was seen many times. The rearrangement joins TRBV3-1 to TRBJ2-7; D remains ambiguous. V lost 2 bases and J 3 bases, leaving 5 bases between the germline ends. There are 12 residues in the CDR3. CDR1 and CDR2 from the germline V gene are LGHDT and YNNKEL (reference sequence). The CDR3 DNA follows: TGTGCCAGCAGCCAAAATGGCTACGAGCAGTACGTC. Translating gives CASSQNGYEQYV.

This clonotype came up many times. The chain uses TRBV4-1 and TRBJ2-3, with D possibly being TRBD2 (5 bases). V lost 5 bases to trimming and J lost 4 bases, with 7 bases between them. The CDR3 contains 12 residues. In germline, CDR1 is MGHRA, CDR2 YSYEKL. CDR3 region: CASSGSPDTQYF. Here the CDR3 DNA reads TGCGCCAGCAGCGGGAGTCCAGATACGCAGTATTTT.

This clonotype occurred many times. This chain links TRBV7-2 with TRBJ2-3; no definite D call. V dropped 6 bases and J dropped 2 bases, with 18 bases sitting between them. Germline CDR1 SGHTA, CDR2 FQGNSA. CDR3 length: 16 residues. The CDR3 here is CASSSAPLGATDTQYF. The CDR3 nucleotides read TGTGCCAGCAGTTCGGCACCGTTAGGTGCCACAGATACGCAGTATTTT.

V and J are TRBV12-3 or TRBV12-4 and TRBJ2-3, with D possibly TRBD2 on 6 matching bases. The CDR3 has 13 amino acids. V was clipped by 3 bases and J by 5 bases, with 9 bases between them. Here the CDR3 DNA reads TGTGCCAGCAGTTTTTGGGGAGGAGATACGCAGTATTTT. This encodes CASSFWGGDTQYF.

This clonotype appeared many times. The chain has TRBV2 and TRBJ2-1; TRBD2 is a possible D gene (7 bases). This CDR3 has 15 residues. Germline lookup yields CDR1 SNHLY and CDR2 FYNNEI. Trimming shortened V by 1 base and J by 4 bases, and 11 bases separated the two germline ends. The CDR3 DNA follows: TGTGCCAGCAGTGAAGAGGGGGGAGGGTACAATGAGCAGTTCTTC. Translating it yields CASSEEGGGYNEQFF.